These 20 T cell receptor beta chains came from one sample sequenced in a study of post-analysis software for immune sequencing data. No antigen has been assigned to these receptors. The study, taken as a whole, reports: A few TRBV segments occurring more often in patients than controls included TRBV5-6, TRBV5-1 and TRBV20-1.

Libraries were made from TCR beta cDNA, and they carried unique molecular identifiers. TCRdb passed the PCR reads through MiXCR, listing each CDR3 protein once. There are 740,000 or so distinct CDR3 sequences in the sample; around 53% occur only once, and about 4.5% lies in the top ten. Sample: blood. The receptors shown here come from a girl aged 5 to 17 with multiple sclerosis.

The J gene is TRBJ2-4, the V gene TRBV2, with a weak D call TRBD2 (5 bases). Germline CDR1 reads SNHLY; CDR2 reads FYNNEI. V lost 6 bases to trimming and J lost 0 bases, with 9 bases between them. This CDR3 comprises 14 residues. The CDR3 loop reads CASRWTLAKNIQYF. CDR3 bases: TGTGCCAGCAGGTGGACTCTAGCCAAAAACATTCAGTACTTC.

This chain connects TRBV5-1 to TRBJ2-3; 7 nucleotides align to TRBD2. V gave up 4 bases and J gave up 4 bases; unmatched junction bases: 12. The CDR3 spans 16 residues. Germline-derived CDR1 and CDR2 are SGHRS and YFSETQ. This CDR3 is CASSHPPGGDPDTQYF. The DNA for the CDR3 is TGCGCCAGCAGCCACCCGCCGGGGGGAGACCCAGATACGCAGTATTTT.

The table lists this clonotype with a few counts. The chain's CDR3 is CASSLGAGLPNNEQFF. The CDR3 DNA is TGTGCCAGCAGCTTAGGGGCGGGACTGCCCAACAATGAGCAGTTCTTC. The chain uses TRBV7-9 and TRBJ2-1; TRBD2 might be the D (6 bases). The CDR3 extends over 16 amino acids. The germline V gene has CDR1 SEHNR and CDR2 FQNEAQ (reference sequence). Deletions cut 1 base from V and 5 bases from J, with 15 bases between.

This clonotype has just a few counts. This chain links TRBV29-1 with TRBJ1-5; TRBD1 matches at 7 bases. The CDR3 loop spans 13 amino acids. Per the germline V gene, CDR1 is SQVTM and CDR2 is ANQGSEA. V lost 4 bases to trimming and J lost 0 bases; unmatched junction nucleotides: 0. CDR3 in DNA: TGCAGCGTTGGGGACAGTAGCAATCAGCCCCAGCATTTT. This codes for CSVGDSSNQPQHF.

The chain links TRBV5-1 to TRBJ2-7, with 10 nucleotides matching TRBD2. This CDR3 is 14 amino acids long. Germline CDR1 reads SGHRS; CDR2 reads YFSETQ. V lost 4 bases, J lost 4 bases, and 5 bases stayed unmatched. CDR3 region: CASSEAGGFYEQYF. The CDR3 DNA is TGCGCCAGCAGCGAAGCGGGAGGGTTTTACGAGCAGTACTTC.

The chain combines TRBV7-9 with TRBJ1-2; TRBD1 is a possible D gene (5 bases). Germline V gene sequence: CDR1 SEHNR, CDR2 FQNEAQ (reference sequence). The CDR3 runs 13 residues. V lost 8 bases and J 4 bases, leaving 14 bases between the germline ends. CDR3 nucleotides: TGTGCCAGCCTTCCGGGGCAAGTCTATGGCTACACCTTC. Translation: CASLPGQVYGYTF.

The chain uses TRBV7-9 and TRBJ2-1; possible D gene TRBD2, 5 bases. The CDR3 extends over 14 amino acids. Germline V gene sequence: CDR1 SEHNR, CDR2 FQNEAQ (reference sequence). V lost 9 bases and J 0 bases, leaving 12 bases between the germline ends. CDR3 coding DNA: TGTGCCAGTACTTGGAGGAGCTCCTACAATGAGCAGTTCTTC. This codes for CASTWRSSYNEQFF. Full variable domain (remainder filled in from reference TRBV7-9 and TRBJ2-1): DTGVSQNPRHKITKRGQNVTFRCDPISEHNRLYWYRQTLGQGPEFLTYFQNEAQLEKSRLLSDRFSAERPKGSFSTLEIQRTEQGDSAMYLCASTWRSSYNEQFFGPGTRLTVL.

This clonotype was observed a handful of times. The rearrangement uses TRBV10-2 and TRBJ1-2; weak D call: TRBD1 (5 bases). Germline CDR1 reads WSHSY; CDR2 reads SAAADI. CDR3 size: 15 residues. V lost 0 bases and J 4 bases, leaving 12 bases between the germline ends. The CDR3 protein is CASSESLGPVYGYTF. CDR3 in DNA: TGCGCCAGCAGTGAGTCTCTGGGACCCGTCTATGGCTACACCTTC.

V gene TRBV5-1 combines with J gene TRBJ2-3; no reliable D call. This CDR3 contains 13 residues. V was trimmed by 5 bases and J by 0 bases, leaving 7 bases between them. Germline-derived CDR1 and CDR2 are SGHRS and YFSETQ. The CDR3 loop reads CASRVFSTDTQYF. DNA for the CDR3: TGCGCCAGCAGAGTCTTTAGCACAGATACGCAGTATTTT. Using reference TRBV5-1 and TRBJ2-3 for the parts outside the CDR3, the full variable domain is KAGVTQTPRYLIKTRGQQVTLSCSPISGHRSVSWYQQTPGQGLQFLFEYFSETQRNKGNFPGRFSGRQFSNSRSEMNVSTLELGDSALYLCASRVFSTDTQYFGPGTRLTVL.

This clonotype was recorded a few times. The DNA for the CDR3 is TGTGCCAGCAGCTTAAGTCGGGCCAGGGCGGACTATGGCTACACCTTC. Protein: CASSLSRARADYGYTF. The genes are TRBV7-8 and TRBJ1-2; D possibly corresponds to TRBD1 (5 bases). The V gene's germline CDR1 is SGHVS and CDR2 FQNEAQ. This CDR3 comprises 16 residues. Trimming left V 2 bases short and J 3 bases short, with 16 bases between.

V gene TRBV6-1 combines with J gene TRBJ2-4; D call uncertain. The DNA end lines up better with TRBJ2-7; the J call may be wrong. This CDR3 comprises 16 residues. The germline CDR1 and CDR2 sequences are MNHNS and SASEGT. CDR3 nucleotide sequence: TGTGCCAGCAGTGAAGCGCCTCTGACTCCCCCCTACGAGCAGTACTTC. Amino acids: CASSEAPLTPPYEQYF.

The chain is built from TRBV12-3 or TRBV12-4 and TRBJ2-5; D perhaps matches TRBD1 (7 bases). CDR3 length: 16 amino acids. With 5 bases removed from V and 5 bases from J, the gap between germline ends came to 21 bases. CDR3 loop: CASSRPGGSWGETQYF. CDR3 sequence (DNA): TGTGCCAGCAGTCGACCAGGGGGGAGTTGGGGGGAGACCCAGTACTTC.

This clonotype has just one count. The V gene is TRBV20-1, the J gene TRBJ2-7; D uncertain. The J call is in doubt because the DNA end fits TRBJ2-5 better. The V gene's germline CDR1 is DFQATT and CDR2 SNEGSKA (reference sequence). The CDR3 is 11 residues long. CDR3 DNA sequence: TGCAGTGCTAGTATCCGGGAGACCCAGTACTTC. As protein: CSASIRETQYF.

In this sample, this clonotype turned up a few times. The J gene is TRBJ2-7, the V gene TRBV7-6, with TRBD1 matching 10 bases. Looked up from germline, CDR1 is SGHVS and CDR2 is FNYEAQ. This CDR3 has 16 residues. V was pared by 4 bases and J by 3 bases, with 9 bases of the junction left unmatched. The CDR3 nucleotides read TGTGCCAGCAGCTCTAAGGAGGGACAGGGGATCTACGAGCAGTACTTC. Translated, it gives CASSSKEGQGIYEQYF.

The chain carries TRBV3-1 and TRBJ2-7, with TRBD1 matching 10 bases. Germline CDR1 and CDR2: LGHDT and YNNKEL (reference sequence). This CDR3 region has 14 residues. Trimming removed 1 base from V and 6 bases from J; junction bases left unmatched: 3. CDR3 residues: CASSQVRTGGEQYF. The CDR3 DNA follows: TGTGCCAGCAGCCAAGTTAGGACAGGGGGCGAGCAGTACTTC.

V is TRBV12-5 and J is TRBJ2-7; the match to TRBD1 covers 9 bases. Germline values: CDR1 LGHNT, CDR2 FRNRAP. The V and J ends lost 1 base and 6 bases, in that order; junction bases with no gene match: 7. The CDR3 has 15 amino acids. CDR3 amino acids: CASGLARQGVGEQYF. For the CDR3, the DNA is TGTGCTAGTGGTTTGGCGAGACAGGGGGTAGGCGAGCAGTACTTC.

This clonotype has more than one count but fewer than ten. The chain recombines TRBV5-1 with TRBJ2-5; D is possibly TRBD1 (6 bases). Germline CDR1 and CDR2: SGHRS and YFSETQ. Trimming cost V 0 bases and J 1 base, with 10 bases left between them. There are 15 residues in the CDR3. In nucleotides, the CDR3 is TGCGCCAGCAGCTTGGGAGGACAGACCCAAGAGACCCAGTACTTC. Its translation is CASSLGGQTQETQYF.

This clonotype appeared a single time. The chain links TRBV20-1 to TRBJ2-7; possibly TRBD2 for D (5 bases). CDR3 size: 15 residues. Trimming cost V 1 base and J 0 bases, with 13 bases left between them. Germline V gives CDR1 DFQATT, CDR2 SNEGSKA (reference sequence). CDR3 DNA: TGCAGTGCTAGAGCCTGGCGGGTTAGCTCCTACGAGCAGTACTTC. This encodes CSARAWRVSSYEQYF.

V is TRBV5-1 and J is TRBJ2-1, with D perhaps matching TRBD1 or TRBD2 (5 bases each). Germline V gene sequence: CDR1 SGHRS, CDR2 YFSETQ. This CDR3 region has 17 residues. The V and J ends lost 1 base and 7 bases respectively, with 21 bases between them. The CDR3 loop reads CASSLSRAGTLLNEQFF. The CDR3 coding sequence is TGCGCCAGCAGCTTGTCTAGGGCCGGGACGCTGTTGAATGAGCAGTTCTTC.

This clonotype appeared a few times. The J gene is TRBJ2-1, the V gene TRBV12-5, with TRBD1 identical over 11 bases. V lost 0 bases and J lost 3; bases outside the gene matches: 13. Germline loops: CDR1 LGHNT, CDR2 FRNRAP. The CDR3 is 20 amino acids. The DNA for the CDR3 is TGTGCTAGTGGTTTGGTAGGAGGGGGCCGGGACAGGGGGGACTACAATGAGCAGTTCTTC. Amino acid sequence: CASGLVGGGRDRGDYNEQFF.